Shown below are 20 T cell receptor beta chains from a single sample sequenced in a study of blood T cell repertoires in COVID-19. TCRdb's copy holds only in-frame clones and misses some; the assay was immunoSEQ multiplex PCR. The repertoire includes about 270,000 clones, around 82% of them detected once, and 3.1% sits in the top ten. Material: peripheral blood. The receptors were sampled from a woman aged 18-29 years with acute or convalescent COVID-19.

CDR3 in DNA: TGCAGCGCCCGACATGAGCGGTCTTCCTACGAGCAGTACTTC. It specifies CSARHERSSYEQYF. The J gene is TRBJ2-7, the V gene TRBV29-1; D might be TRBD2 (5 bases). The germline V and J ends were trimmed by 7 bases and 1 base, with 17 bases remaining between them. The germline V gene encodes CDR1 SQVTM and CDR2 ANQGSEA. The CDR3 spans 14 residues.

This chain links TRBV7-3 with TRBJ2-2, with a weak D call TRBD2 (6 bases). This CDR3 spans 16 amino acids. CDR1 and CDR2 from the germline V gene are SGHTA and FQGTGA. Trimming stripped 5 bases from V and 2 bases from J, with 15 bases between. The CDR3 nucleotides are TGTGCCAGCAGCCCCAGCGGGCGGGATAACACCGGGGAGCTGTTTTTT. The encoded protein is CASSPSGRDNTGELFF.

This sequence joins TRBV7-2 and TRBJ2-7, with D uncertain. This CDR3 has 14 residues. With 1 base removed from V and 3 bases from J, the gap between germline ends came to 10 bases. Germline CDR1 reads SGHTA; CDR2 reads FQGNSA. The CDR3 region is CASSLVAGNYEQYF. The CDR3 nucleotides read TGTGCCAGCAGCTTAGTAGCTGGCAACTACGAGCAGTACTTC. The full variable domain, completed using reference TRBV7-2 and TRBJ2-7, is GAGVSQSPSNKVTEKGKDVELRCDPISGHTALYWYRQSLGQGLEFLIYFQGNSAPDKSGLPSDRFSAERTGGSVSTLTIQRTQQEDSAVYLCASSLVAGNYEQYFGPGTRLTVT.

CDR3 in DNA: TGTGCCAGCAGCGCGACAGGGGTCCCAGAGACCCAGTACTTC. This codes for CASSATGVPETQYF. The V call is TRBV7-2, the J call TRBJ2-5; 8 bases agree with TRBD1. J lost 4 bases, V lost 5 bases, and 6 bases had no gene match. This CDR3 comprises 14 residues. Germline V gene sequence: CDR1 SGHTA, CDR2 FQGNSA.

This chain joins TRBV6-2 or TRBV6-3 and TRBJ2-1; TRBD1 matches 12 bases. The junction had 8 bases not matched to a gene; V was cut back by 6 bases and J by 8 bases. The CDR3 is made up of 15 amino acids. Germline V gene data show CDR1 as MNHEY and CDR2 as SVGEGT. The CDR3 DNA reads TGTGCCAGCAGCCGCGGGACAGGGGGCGGCCATGAGCAGTTCTTC. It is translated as CASSRGTGGGHEQFF.

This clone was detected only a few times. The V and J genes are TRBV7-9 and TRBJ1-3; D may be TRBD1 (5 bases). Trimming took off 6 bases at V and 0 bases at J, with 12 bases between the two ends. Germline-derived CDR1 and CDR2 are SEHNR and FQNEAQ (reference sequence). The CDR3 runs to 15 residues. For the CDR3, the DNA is TGTGCCAGCAGACCAGGGCGTCTCTCTGGAAACACCATATATTTT. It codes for CASRPGRLSGNTIYF.

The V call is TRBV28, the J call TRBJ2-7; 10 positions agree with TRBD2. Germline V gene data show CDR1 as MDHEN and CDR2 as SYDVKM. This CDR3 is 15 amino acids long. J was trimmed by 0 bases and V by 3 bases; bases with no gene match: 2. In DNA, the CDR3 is TGTGCCAGCAGTTTGGCTAGCGGGAGCTCCTACGAGCAGTACTTC. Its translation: CASSLASGSSYEQYF.

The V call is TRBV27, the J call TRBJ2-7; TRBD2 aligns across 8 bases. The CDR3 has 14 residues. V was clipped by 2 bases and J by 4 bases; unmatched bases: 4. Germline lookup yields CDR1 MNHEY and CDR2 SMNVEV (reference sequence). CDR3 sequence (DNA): TGTGCCAGCAGTTTAGCGGGGGGTAGGTACGAGCAGTACTTC. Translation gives CASSLAGGRYEQYF.

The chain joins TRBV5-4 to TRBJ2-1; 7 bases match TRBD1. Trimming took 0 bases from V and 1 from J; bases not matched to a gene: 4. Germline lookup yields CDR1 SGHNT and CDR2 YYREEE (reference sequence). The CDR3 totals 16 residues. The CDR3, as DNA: TGTGCCAGCAGCTTGGAATGGGACAGATCCTACAATGAGCAGTTCTTC. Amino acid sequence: CASSLEWDRSYNEQFF.

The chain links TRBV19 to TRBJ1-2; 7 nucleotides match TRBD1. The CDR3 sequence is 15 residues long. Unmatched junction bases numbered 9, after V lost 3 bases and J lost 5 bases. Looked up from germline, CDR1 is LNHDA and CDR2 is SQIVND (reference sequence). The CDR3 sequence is CASSMATGPLYGYTF. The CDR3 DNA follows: TGTGCCAGTAGTATGGCGACAGGGCCGCTATATGGCTACACCTTC.

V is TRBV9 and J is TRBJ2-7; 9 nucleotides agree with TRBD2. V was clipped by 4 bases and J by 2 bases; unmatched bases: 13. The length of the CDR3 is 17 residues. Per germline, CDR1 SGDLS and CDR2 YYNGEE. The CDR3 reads CASSPGPGSGRTYEQYF. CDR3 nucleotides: TGTGCCAGCAGCCCCGGACCAGGTAGCGGGAGAACCTACGAGCAGTACTTC.

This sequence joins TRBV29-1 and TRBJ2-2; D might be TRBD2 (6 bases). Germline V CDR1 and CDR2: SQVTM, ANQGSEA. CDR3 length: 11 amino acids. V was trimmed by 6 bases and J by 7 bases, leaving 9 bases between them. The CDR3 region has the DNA TGCAGCGTAAGGGGAGGCGGGGAGCTGTTTTTT. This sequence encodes CSVRGGGELFF.

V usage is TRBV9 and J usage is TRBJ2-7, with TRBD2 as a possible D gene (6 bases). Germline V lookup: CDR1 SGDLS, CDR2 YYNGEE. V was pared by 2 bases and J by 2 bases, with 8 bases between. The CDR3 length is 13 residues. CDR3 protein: CASSVGLTYEQYF. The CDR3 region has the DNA TGTGCCAGCAGCGTGGGACTGACCTACGAGCAGTACTTC.

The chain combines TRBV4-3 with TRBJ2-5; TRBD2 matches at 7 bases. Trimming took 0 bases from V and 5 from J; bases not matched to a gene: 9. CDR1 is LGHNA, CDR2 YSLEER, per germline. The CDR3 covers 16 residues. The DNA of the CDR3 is TGCGCCAGCAGCCAAGATCTGGGGGAGGGCTGGGAGACCCAGTACTTC. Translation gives CASSQDLGEGWETQYF.

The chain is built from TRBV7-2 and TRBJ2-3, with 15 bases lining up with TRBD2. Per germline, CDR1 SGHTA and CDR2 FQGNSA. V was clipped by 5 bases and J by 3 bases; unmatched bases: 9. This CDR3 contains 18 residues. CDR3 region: CASSAGLAGGLATDTQYF. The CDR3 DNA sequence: TGTGCCAGCAGCGCAGGACTAGCGGGAGGGCTTGCGACAGATACGCAGTATTTT.

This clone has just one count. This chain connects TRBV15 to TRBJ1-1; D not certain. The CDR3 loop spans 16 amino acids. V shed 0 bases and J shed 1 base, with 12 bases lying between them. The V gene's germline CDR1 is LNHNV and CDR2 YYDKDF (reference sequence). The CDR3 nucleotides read TGTGCCACCAGCAGAGATCGGCCTGGGAGGAACACTGAAGCTTTCTTT. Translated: CATSRDRPGRNTEAFF. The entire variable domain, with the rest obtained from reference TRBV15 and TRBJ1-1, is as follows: DAMVIQNPRYQVTQFGKPVTLSCSQTLNHNVMYWYQQKSSQAPKLLFHYYDKDFNNEADTPDNFQSRRPNTSFCFLDIRSPGLGDTAMYLCATSRDRPGRNTEAFFGQGTRLTVV.

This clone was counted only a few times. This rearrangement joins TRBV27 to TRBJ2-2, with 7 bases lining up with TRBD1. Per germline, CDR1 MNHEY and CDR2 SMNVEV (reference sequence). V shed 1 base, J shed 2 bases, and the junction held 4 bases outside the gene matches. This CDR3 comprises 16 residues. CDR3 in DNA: TGTGCCAGCAGTTTATTAGGACAGGTCAACACCGGGGAGCTGTTTTTT. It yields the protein CASSLLGQVNTGELFF.

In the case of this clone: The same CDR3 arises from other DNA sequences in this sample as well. DNA for the CDR3: TGTGCCAGCAGTTATCACGGGGGAGTACCACCCGATACGCAGTATTTT. Translation: CASSYHGGVPPDTQYF. V gene TRBV27 combines with J gene TRBJ2-3; a weak D match, TRBD2 (6 bases). Trimming left V 4 bases short and J 6 bases short, with 20 bases between. This CDR3 spans 16 amino acids. Germline CDR1 is MNHEY and CDR2 is SMNVEV (reference sequence).

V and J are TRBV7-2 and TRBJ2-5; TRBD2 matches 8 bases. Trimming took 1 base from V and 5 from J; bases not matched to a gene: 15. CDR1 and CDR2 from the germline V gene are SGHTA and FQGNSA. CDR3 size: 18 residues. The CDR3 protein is CASSLGRSAGGGGETQYF. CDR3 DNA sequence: TGTGCCAGCAGCTTAGGTCGATCGGCGGGAGGAGGTGGGGAGACCCAGTACTTC.

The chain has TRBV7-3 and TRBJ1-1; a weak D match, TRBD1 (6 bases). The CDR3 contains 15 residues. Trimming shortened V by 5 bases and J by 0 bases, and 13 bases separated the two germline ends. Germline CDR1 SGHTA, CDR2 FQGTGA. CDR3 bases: TGTGCCAGCAGCCCAAACGGGGGGCTGAACACTGAAGCTTTCTTT. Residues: CASSPNGGLNTEAFF.